This section outlines one T cell receptor (beta chain) sequence together with its context. The antigen is not known. This sample was taken from a study of cytomegalovirus exposure and HLA in healthy donors. The V gene's germline CDR1 is SGDLS and CDR2 YYNGEE. The CDR3 loop spans 15 amino acids. V was clipped by 0 bases and J by 0 bases, with 7 bases between them. Study results and caveats: Later analysis associated a missense DCLRE1C variant with TCR beta V- and J-gene trimming.

PCR was performed using 60 Vbeta and 13 Jbeta primers. Profiled with immunoSEQ multiplex PCR; TCRdb holds only in-frame clones, not every one. The sample includes a few hundred thousand clones, roughly 70% of them seen just once. V usage is TRBV9 and J usage is TRBJ1-3; no definite D call. This sequence originates from a woman in her 30s in good health and CMV-seronegative. The sequenced sample consisted of PBMCs. DNA for the CDR3: TGTGCCAGCAGCGTAGCCGCGTTCTCTGGAAACACCATATATTTT. It encodes CASSVAAFSGNTIYF.